Sequencing of this T cell receptor beta chain was carried out in a study of early T cells in non-severe SARS-CoV-2 infection listed by TCRdb under 2021. The study in broad terms: Because TCR sequencing relied on bulk RNA taken from unsorted whole blood, pairing of alpha and beta chains was not possible.

V sheds 0 bases and J sheds 0 bases, leaving 7 bases between their ends. The germline V gene gives CDR1 as SGHRS and CDR2 as YFSETQ. Counted from cysteine to phenylalanine, this CDR3 has 15 amino acids. Only the CDR3 portion is preserved as DNA: 45 bases, with reading frame beginning at the first base. A few counts support this clonotype. Its antigen is not yet known. Per-base qualities were not stored, and no clone one base away is much larger. The study was a case-control design nested within a healthcare worker cohort in London, UK, with weekly nasopharyngeal swab PCR tests and blood sampling. Healthcare workers were enrolled in the week of the UK lockdown, from 23 to 31 March 2020, and were followed every week for up to 16 weeks. Library generation was performed with 5' RACE. The instrument given in TCRdb is NextSeq 500. The TCR library protocol attached unique molecular identifiers to individual cDNA molecules to correct for sequencing error and PCR bias. TCR alpha and beta chains were both sequenced, and the abundances of alpha and beta sequences in each sample were closely correlated with each other. As for the authors' bioinformatics: Decombinator V4 was used to annotate the V gene, J gene and CDR3 of the TCR sequences. TCRs were defined as expanded if a significant change between any two time points was detected under a Poisson model with p below 0.0001. TCR abundances were normalised to the total number of TCRs sequenced per sample and expressed as counts per million. MAIT TCRs were defined by TRAV1-2 paired with TRAJ12, TRAJ20 or TRAJ33, and iNKT TCRs by TRAV10 paired with TRAJ18. VDJdb, accessed on 1 November 2021, was searched for TCRs annotated for CMV, EBV and SARS-CoV-2, and TCRs annotated for more than one antigen were excluded. TCRdb handled the public reads itself, with Q25 trimming in fastp and clone calling in MiXCR, and kept productive beta chains. Rows are combined by CDR3 protein, so each entry shows the most common genes and DNA. V and J calls and clone size were set by TCRdb, not the authors. This sample lists 20,000 to 25,000 distinct CDR3 sequences; 5% were detected once. The ten largest clones add up to approximately 4.3% of the sample.

Study-wide conclusions, independent of this receptor: VDJdb matching was skewed toward anti-spike CD8 responses and likely underestimated virus-specific expansions by missing private and CD4 specificities.

This TCR came from an adult who was a healthcare worker with PCR-confirmed SARS-CoV-2 infection or an uninfected control (not recorded which). Here the chain combines TRBV5-1 and TRBJ1-3, with no confidently assigned D gene. The sample comprised whole blood. The nucleotides are TGCGCCAGCAGCTTGGTTGTGGGCTCTGGAAACACCATATATTTT. Translated, it gives CASSLVVGSGNTIYF.